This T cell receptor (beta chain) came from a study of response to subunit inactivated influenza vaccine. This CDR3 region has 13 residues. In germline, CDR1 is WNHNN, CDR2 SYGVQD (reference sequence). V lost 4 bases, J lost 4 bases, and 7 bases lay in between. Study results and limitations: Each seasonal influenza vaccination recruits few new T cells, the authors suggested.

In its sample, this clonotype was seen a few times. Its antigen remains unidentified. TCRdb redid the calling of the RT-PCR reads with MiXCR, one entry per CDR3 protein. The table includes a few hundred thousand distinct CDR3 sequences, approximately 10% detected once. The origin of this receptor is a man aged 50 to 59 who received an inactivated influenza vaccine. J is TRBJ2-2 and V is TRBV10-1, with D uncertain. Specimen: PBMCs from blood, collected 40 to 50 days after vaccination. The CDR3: CASSVYRTGELFF. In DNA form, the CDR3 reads TGCGCCAGCAGTGTCTACCGCACCGGGGAGCTGTTTTTT.